The T cell receptor beta chain under discussion was sequenced for a study of blood T cell repertoires in COVID-19. About the research overall: Italy, Spain and the United States were the sources of the convalescent and acute COVID-19 samples. Nucleic acid was either cDNA or gDNA, and it came from T cells, B-cell-depleted T cells, or PBMCs.

Germline CDR1 SEHNR, CDR2 FQNEAQ (reference sequence). J was trimmed by 7 bases and V by 9 bases; bases with no gene match: 5. The CDR3 totals 13 residues. As originally analysed: Nucleated cell counts were estimated from reference gene primer amplification. Repertoires were generated with immunoSEQ multiplex PCR, while TCRdb's copy carries only in-frame clones and drops some. That table supplies the V and J calls and clone size; D and trimming were determined from the DNA. Here the sample spans 250,000 to 300,000 clones, approximately 85% being singletons. The receptor was derived from a man over 45 with active or convalescent COVID-19. Sequencing was carried out using peripheral blood. The rearrangement links TRBV7-9 to TRBJ1-4, with 10 bases aligning to TRBD1. The CDR3 DNA follows: TGTGCCAGTTCCGGGACAGGGGTTGAAAAACTGTTTTTT. This encodes CASSGTGVEKLFF.